This is a list of T cell receptor beta chains from one sample in a study of CD8+CD57+ T cells in acquired aplastic anemia. TCRdb itself ran the reads through MiXCR, one entry per CDR3 protein. The sample lists more than 250,000 distinct CDR3 sequences; 65% to 90% were seen once. Input material: sorted CD4+, CD8+, or CD8+CD57+ T cells (not recorded which) from PBMCs. The receptors originated from a human donor with aplastic anemia. The CDR3 runs from the conserved cysteine through the conserved F or W. Each record gives: J gene, clone size, D gene, V gene, CDR3 DNA, CDR3 protein. D genes are given only for firm matches. Clone size is given for some rows only: seen once, a few or many times, or a class if the clone is expanded.

J gene: TRBJ2-3; clone size: .; D gene: .; V gene: TRBV7-8; CDR3 DNA: TGTGCCAGCAGCGTGGGACCTACACACTATTATTTT; CDR3 protein: CASSVGPTHYYF
J gene: TRBJ1-1; clone size: .; D gene: .; V gene: TRBV9; CDR3 DNA: .; CDR3 protein: CGSSFGTGAPTGTFF
J gene: TRBJ1-2; clone size: .; D gene: TRBD1; V gene: TRBV5-1; CDR3 DNA: TGTGCCAGCAGCTTGGAGGGCAGGGGGCTCGTATATGGCTACACCTTC; CDR3 protein: CASSLEGRGLVYGYTF
J gene: TRBJ1-1; clone size: .; D gene: .; V gene: TRBV7-2; CDR3 DNA: TGTGCCAGCAGCGATTACAGCATCGACACAGCCGCTTCCTTT; CDR3 protein: CASSDYSIDTAASF
J gene: TRBJ2-6; clone size: .; D gene: .; V gene: TRBV7-3; CDR3 DNA: TGTGCCAGCACCCGAGGGAGCGACCCCTCTGGGGCCAACGTCCTGACTTTC; CDR3 protein: CASTRGSDPSGANVLTF
J gene: TRBJ1-1; clone size: .; D gene: .; V gene: TRBV7-9; CDR3 DNA: TGTGCCAGCAGCTTTGATATAAGCGGGAAGACTGAAGAGTTCTTT; CDR3 protein: CASSFDISGKTEEFF
J gene: TRBJ2-3; clone size: .; D gene: TRBD1; V gene: TRBV7-8; CDR3 DNA: TGTGCCAGCAGCTTTCAGGCAGACGGGACAGCCCAGTATTTT; CDR3 protein: CASSFQADGTAQYF
J gene: TRBJ2-1; clone size: .; D gene: .; V gene: TRBV7-6; CDR3 DNA: TGTGCCAGCAGCAAAAGCTCCTACAATGAGCAGTTCTTC; CDR3 protein: CASSKSSYNEQFF
J gene: TRBJ2-1; clone size: .; D gene: .; V gene: TRBV7-7; CDR3 DNA: TGTGCCGGTCGTTCGGGGGTTGAGAGTGGACACTTCTTC; CDR3 protein: CAGRSGVESGHFF
J gene: TRBJ2-3; clone size: .; D gene: TRBD2; V gene: TRBV7-9; CDR3 DNA: TGTGCCAGTAGTATAGTAGGCGGGAGTGTAAGAGATCCGCAGTATTTT; CDR3 protein: CASSIVGGSVRDPQYF
J gene: TRBJ1-2; clone size: .; D gene: .; V gene: TRBV7-8; CDR3 DNA: TGTGCCAGCAGCTTACTGGGAGGTCCCGATACGCCGTTT; CDR3 protein: CASSLLGGPDTPF
J gene: TRBJ2-5; clone size: once; D gene: .; V gene: TRBV14; CDR3 DNA: TGTGCCAGCAGCCCGACCGCGGATTACCAAGAGACCCAGTACTTC; CDR3 protein: CASSPTADYQETQYF
J gene: TRBJ1-2; clone size: .; D gene: .; V gene: TRBV5-1; CDR3 DNA: TGCGCCAGCAGCTTGATCAGGGGCGGGCTCGTATATGGCTACACCTTC; CDR3 protein: CASSLIRGGLVYGYTF
J gene: TRBJ2-5; clone size: .; D gene: .; V gene: TRBV2; CDR3 DNA: TGTGCCACCAGGAGGGGGGGTGGCAAAGAGACCCAGTACTTC; CDR3 protein: CATRRGGGKETQYF
J gene: TRBJ1-1; clone size: .; D gene: .; V gene: TRBV9; CDR3 DNA: TGTGCCAGCAGCTTATCTGGCGGCATGCAAGACGAAGCTTTCTTT; CDR3 protein: CASSLSGGMQDEAFF
J gene: TRBJ2-1; clone size: once; D gene: .; V gene: TRBV7-2; CDR3 DNA: TGTGCCAGCAGCTCCTCAGAGGGTGGAGACGAGCAGTTCTTC; CDR3 protein: CASSSSEGGDEQFF
J gene: TRBJ2-1; clone size: .; D gene: TRBD2; V gene: TRBV27; CDR3 DNA: TGTGCCAGCAGCTTTCAGGGGCGCGGGGGGAGCGATGAGCAGTTCTTC; CDR3 protein: CASSFQGRGGSDEQFF
J gene: TRBJ1-1; clone size: .; D gene: TRBD1; V gene: TRBV25-1; CDR3 DNA: TGTGCCAGCAGTGAAGCGATAGGGGGCGAGGCTGAAGCTTTCTTT; CDR3 protein: CASSEAIGGEAEAFF
J gene: TRBJ2-1; clone size: many; D gene: TRBD1; V gene: TRBV11-2; CDR3 DNA: TGTGCCAGCAGCCATTGGGACAGGGGGAATGAGCAGTTCTTC; CDR3 protein: CASSHWDRGNEQFF
J gene: TRBJ2-3; clone size: .; D gene: .; V gene: TRBV12-3/TRBV12-4; CDR3 DNA: TGTGCCAGCAGGATACTTTCTGCAGGGGCGGATACGCAGTATTTT; CDR3 protein: CASRILSAGADTQYF
J gene: TRBJ2-3; clone size: .; D gene: TRBD2; V gene: TRBV7-8; CDR3 DNA: TGTGCCAGCAGCTTGGCGGGGGGCGCCGCAGCTACGCAGTATTTT; CDR3 protein: CASSLAGGAAATQYF
J gene: TRBJ2-1; clone size: few; D gene: .; V gene: TRBV7-7; CDR3 DNA: TGTGCTAGCAGCTTCCCTCCCAGGGGTCGTTTGAGCAGTCAGTTCTTC; CDR3 protein: CASSFPPRGRLSSQFF
J gene: TRBJ1-1; clone size: .; D gene: .; V gene: TRBV7-9; CDR3 DNA: .; CDR3 protein: CAGQGASEAQYFEAFF
J gene: TRBJ1-1; clone size: .; D gene: .; V gene: TRBV7-9; CDR3 DNA: TGTGCCAGCAGCTTAGAGCGAACAGGGACCACTGAAGCTTTCTTT; CDR3 protein: CASSLERTGTTEAFF
J gene: TRBJ1-3; clone size: .; D gene: .; V gene: TRBV12-5; CDR3 DNA: TGTGCTAGTGCCACGGGAGGCGCTGGAAACACCATATATTTT; CDR3 protein: CASATGGAGNTIYF
J gene: TRBJ2-3; clone size: .; D gene: .; V gene: TRBV7-2; CDR3 DNA: TGTGCCAGCAGCTTAGCGGGGGGTGTCGTATACGAGCAGTTT; CDR3 protein: CASSLAGGVVYEQF
J gene: TRBJ2-3; clone size: many; D gene: .; V gene: TRBV11-3; CDR3 DNA: TGTGCCAGCAGCTTAGATGGAGGAGCCGATACGCAGTATTTT; CDR3 protein: CASSLDGGADTQYF
J gene: TRBJ1-5; clone size: .; D gene: .; V gene: TRBV25-1; CDR3 DNA: TGTGCCAGCAGTGGTATGGCAGGGAATCAGCCCCAGCATTTT; CDR3 protein: CASSGMAGNQPQHF
J gene: TRBJ2-6; clone size: .; D gene: .; V gene: TRBV7-9; CDR3 DNA: TGTGCCAGCAGCCTAGGGAGAGTCCGCTGTGGGGCCAACGTCCTGACTTTC; CDR3 protein: CASSLGRVRCGANVLTF